This passage covers 20 T cell receptor beta chains from one sample sequenced in a study of T cell changes during pregnancy in multiple sclerosis (dated by TCRdb to between 2018 and 2021). Library preparation used the immunoSEQ multiplex PCR assay. What TCRdb holds here is the immuneACCESS table cut down to in-frame rearrangements. Part of the clones is not present; checked against another copy, under half of the missing clones reflect an unresolved V gene, and the others are unexplained. Present in this sample are roughly 80,000 clones, approximately 93% of which were seen just once. Of the sample, roughly 2.5% is held by the ten largest clones. This material consisted of peripheral blood, taken in the second trimester of pregnancy. The receptors come from a female donor with multiple sclerosis, enrolled in a pregnancy study.

The rearrangement uses TRBV7-8 and TRBJ2-2; D is possibly TRBD1 (7 bases). Looked up from germline, CDR1 is SGHVS and CDR2 is FQNEAQ. The CDR3 loop spans 15 amino acids. Trimming pared 5 bases from V and 4 bases from J, leaving 14 bases between. CDR3 sequence reads: CASSPGGQSTGELFF. Here the CDR3 DNA reads TGTGCCAGCAGCCCAGGGGGGCAGAGCACCGGGGAGCTGTTTTTT.

The V and J genes are TRBV7-2 and TRBJ2-1, with 8 bases lining up with TRBD2. The CDR3 is 16 residues long. The germline gives CDR1 SGHTA, CDR2 FQGNSA. J lost 4 bases, V lost 1 base, and 6 bases had no gene match. CDR3: CASSLVGGGSYNEQFF. As DNA, the CDR3 is TGTGCCAGCAGCTTAGTAGGCGGGGGGAGTTACAATGAGCAGTTCTTC.

V is TRBV11-2 and J is TRBJ1-1, with 7 bases fitting TRBD1. V lost 5 bases to trimming and J lost 1 base; unmatched junction nucleotides: 10. Germline V lookup: CDR1 SGHAT, CDR2 FQNNGV. This CDR3 contains 16 residues. The CDR3 is CASSPQGINANTEAFF. The DNA of the CDR3 is TGTGCCAGCAGCCCACAGGGGATCAACGCGAACACTGAAGCTTTCTTT.

The chain employs TRBV19 and TRBJ1-1; D uncertain. CDR3 size: 15 residues. Germline CDR1 reads LNHDA; CDR2 reads SQIVND (reference sequence). Trimming cost V 1 base and J 4 bases, with 13 bases left between them. CDR3 DNA: TGTGCCAGTAGTATAGCCCTCAAGGAGGGCACTGAAGCTTTCTTT. It codes for CASSIALKEGTEAFF.

The chain employs TRBV11-2 and TRBJ2-7; the D is unclear. V lost 1 base, J lost 3 bases, and 7 bases lay in between. This CDR3 region has 13 residues. Germline loops: CDR1 SGHAT, CDR2 FQNNGV. CDR3 region: CASSLVPNYEQYF. The CDR3 nucleotides are TGTGCCAGCAGCTTAGTTCCAAACTACGAGCAGTACTTC.

There are a few counts of this clone. The chain joins TRBV19 to TRBJ1-1, with D perhaps TRBD1 (6 bases). With 5 bases removed from V and 8 bases from J, the gap between germline ends came to 6 bases. The CDR3 runs to 10 residues. Germline V gene sequence: CDR1 LNHDA, CDR2 SQIVND (reference sequence). CDR3 DNA: TGTGCCAGTAGTCAGGGGGAAGCTTTCTTT. Protein product: CASSQGEAFF.

The chain uses TRBV10-3 and TRBJ2-7; 7 bases fit TRBD1. The germline V gene has CDR1 ENHRY and CDR2 SYGVKD. V lost 5 bases, J lost 3 bases, and 10 bases stayed unmatched. CDR3 length equals 15 residues. The CDR3 region has the DNA TGTGCCATCAGTCCAACCGGGACAGATCTCTACGAGCAGTACTTC. Translation: CAISPTGTDLYEQYF.

The chain uses TRBV5-1 and TRBJ2-2; TRBD1 is a possible D gene (6 bases). CDR3 length: 15 residues. The germline V gene has CDR1 SGHRS and CDR2 YFSETQ. Deletions cut 5 bases from V and 7 bases from J, with 18 bases between. This chain's CDR3 is CASSVQGSLGGELFF. The CDR3 nucleotides read TGCGCCAGCAGTGTACAGGGAAGCCTGGGCGGGGAGCTGTTTTTT.

The chain has TRBV9 and TRBJ2-3; D is possibly TRBD1 (5 bases). The germline gives CDR1 SGDLS, CDR2 YYNGEE. The CDR3 is made up of 15 amino acids. V lost 0 bases and J lost 9, with 17 bases in between. The CDR3 spells CASSVGDVDSSTQYF. The CDR3 DNA reads as TGTGCCAGCAGCGTAGGAGATGTAGACAGCTCCACGCAGTATTTT.

The chain has TRBV4-1 and TRBJ2-1, with 11 bases that match TRBD2. The CDR3 has 16 residues. Germline trimming cut 0 bases from V and 3 bases from J; bases unmatched to any gene: 1. CDR1 and CDR2 from the germline V gene are MGHRA and YSYEKL. CDR3: CASSQDTSGGYNEQFF. CDR3 DNA sequence: TGCGCCAGCAGCCAAGACACTAGCGGGGGCTACAATGAGCAGTTCTTC.

This chain connects TRBV2 to TRBJ2-3; TRBD1 matches 9 bases. Trimming cost V 6 bases and J 3 bases; bases outside gene matches: 7. The CDR3 covers 15 residues. From germline, CDR1 is SNHLY and CDR2 FYNNEI. This CDR3 reads CASRPTGTGTDTQYF. CDR3 nucleotides: TGTGCCAGCAGACCTACCGGGACAGGGACAGATACGCAGTATTTT.

The V call is TRBV5-4, the J call TRBJ2-1; D is unresolved. The CDR3 consists of 13 residues. V lost 0 bases and J 7 bases, leaving 8 bases between the germline ends. CDR1 SGHNT and CDR2 YYREEE come from the germline V gene (reference sequence). CDR3 residues: CASSLAGENEQFF. CDR3 nucleotide sequence: TGTGCCAGCAGCTTGGCCGGAGAGAATGAGCAGTTCTTC.

The rearrangement uses TRBV6-5 and TRBJ1-1, with unresolved D. The germline V gene encodes CDR1 MNHEY and CDR2 SVGAGI. CDR3 length equals 12 residues. The ends were cut back, 6 bases at V and 5 bases at J, with 10 bases in the middle. CDR3 sequence: CASRNDGTEAFF. The CDR3 DNA reads TGTGCCAGCAGAAACGACGGGACTGAAGCTTTCTTT.

The chain combines TRBV5-1 with TRBJ1-1; D possibly corresponds to TRBD1 (5 bases). Germline CDR1 and CDR2: SGHRS and YFSETQ. This CDR3 region has 13 residues. Between the trimmed V and J ends, which lost 3 bases and 3 bases, there was a span of 9 bases. In nucleotides, the CDR3 is TGCGCCAGCAGCTGGGGGGGGGACACTGAAGCTTTCTTT. It translates to CASSWGGDTEAFF.

DNA for the CDR3: TGTGCCTCCGGGAAAGAGGCTCCCTACGAGCAGTACTTC. Its protein product is CASGKEAPYEQYF. The chain combines TRBV10-3 with TRBJ2-7; TRBD2 is a possible D gene (5 bases). V was clipped by 11 bases and J by 2 bases, with 16 bases between them. Germline CDR1 ENHRY, CDR2 SYGVKD. CDR3 length: 13 amino acids.

The chain couples TRBV27 to TRBJ2-3, with D maybe TRBD1 (6 bases). The CDR3 totals 16 residues. Trimming took 1 base from V and 2 from J, leaving 13 bases between them. Germline loops: CDR1 MNHEY, CDR2 SMNVEV (reference sequence). The CDR3 loop is CASSLYRVSDTDTQYF. The CDR3 DNA is TGTGCCAGCAGTTTATACAGGGTGTCCGACACAGATACGCAGTATTTT.

The chain has TRBV5-1 and TRBJ1-2; TRBD1 might be the D (6 bases). The CDR3 has 15 amino acids. The ends were cut back, 3 bases at V and 7 bases at J, with 19 bases in the middle. Germline values: CDR1 SGHRS, CDR2 YFSETQ. The CDR3 is CASSYVPGHVLGYTF. The DNA of the CDR3 is TGCGCCAGCAGCTATGTCCCGGGACATGTTCTTGGCTACACCTTC. The full variable domain, completed using reference TRBV5-1 and TRBJ1-2, is KAGVTQTPRYLIKTRGQQVTLSCSPISGHRSVSWYQQTPGQGLQFLFEYFSETQRNKGNFPGRFSGRQFSNSRSEMNVSTLELGDSALYLCASSYVPGHVLGYTFGSGTRLTVV.

The CDR3 sequence: CASSLRTTTDTQYF. Written as DNA, the CDR3 is TGTGCCAGCAGCCTCAGAACTACCACAGATACGCAGTATTTT. The chain has TRBV6-5 and TRBJ2-3; D unresolved. The V end lost 6 bases, the J end lost 2 bases, and 12 bases lay between the germline ends. CDR3 length: 14 amino acids. Germline CDR1 MNHEY, CDR2 SVGAGI.

The genes are TRBV5-6 and TRBJ2-7, with 9 bases lining up with TRBD1. Germline values: CDR1 SGHDT, CDR2 YYEEEE. The CDR3 contains 15 residues. Trimming removed 4 bases from V and 1 base from J; junction bases left unmatched: 6. The CDR3 loop is CASSGEGTGSYEQYF. The CDR3 DNA reads as TGTGCCAGCAGCGGGGAGGGGACAGGGTCCTACGAGCAGTACTTC.

This chain links TRBV30 with TRBJ2-7; possibly TRBD1 for D (6 bases). The CDR3 is made up of 11 amino acids. Trimming left V 3 bases short and J 7 bases short, with 10 bases between. CDR1 is GTSNPN and CDR2 is SVGIG in the germline V gene (reference sequence). The CDR3 bases are TGTGCCTGGAGACAGGGTAGGGAGCAGTACTTC. Residues: CAWRQGREQYF. Using reference TRBV30 and TRBJ2-7 for the parts outside the CDR3, the full variable domain is SQTIHQWPATLVQPVGSPLSLECTVEGTSNPNLYWYRQAAGRGLQLLFYSVGIGQISSEVPQNLSASRPQDRQFILSSKKLLLSDSGFYLCAWRQGREQYFGPGTRLTVT.